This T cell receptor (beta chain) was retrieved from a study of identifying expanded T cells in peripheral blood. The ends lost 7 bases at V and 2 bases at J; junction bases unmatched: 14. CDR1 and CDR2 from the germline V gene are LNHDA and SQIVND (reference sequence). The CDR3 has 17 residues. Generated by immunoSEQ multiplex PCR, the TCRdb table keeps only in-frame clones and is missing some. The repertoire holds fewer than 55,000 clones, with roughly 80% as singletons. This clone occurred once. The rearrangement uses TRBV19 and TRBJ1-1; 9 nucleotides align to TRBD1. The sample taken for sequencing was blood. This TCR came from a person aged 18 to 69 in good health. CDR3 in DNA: TGTGCCAGTATCCTGAGGGCTCCGGGACAGGGAAACACTGAAGCTTTCTTT. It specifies CASILRAPGQGNTEAFF.